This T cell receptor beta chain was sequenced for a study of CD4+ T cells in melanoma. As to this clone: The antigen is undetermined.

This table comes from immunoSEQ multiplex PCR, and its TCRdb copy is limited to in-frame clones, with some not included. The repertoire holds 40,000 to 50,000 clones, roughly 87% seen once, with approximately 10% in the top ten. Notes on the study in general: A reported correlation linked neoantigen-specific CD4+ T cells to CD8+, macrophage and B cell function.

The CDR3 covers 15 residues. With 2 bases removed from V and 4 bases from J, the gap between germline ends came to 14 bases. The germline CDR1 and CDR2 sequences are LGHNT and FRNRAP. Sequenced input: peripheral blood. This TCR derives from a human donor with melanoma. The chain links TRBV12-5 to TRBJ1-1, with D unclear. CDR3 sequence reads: CASGLSPPMGTEAFF. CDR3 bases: TGTGCTAGTGGTTTGTCGCCCCCCATGGGCACTGAAGCTTTCTTT.